The rows below give T cell receptor beta chains drawn from one sample of a study of cytomegalovirus exposure and HLA in healthy donors. Only in-frame clones appear in the TCRdb table, and some are missing; sequencing was by immunoSEQ multiplex PCR. The table has roughly 150,000 clones, roughly nine tenths seen once. Material: PBMCs. Receptor source: a woman aged 18-29 years in good health and CMV-seropositive. Each CDR3 is given without its conserved first and last residue. Each record gives: V gene, CDR3 protein.

v_gene: TRBV13
CDR3aa: ASSLVTGANYGYT

v_gene: TRBV7-6
CDR3aa: ASSLSGRGTNTDTQY

v_gene: TRBV19
CDR3aa: ASSQTSARTGELF

v_gene: TRBV9
CDR3aa: ASSQTSGNNEQF

v_gene: TRBV5-1
CDR3aa: ASSWVGGTGTYEQY

v_gene: TRBV2
CDR3aa: ASSELAGGSEQF

v_gene: TRBV9
CDR3aa: ASSVGITSSTDTQY

v_gene: TRBV6-6
CDR3aa: ASRFLDREDEGYT

v_gene: TRBV5-1
CDR3aa: ASSLVMGLGYEQY

v_gene: TRBV7-2
CDR3aa: ASRLSNEQF

v_gene: TRBV27
CDR3aa: ASSFMGGDTEAF

v_gene: TRBV12-2
CDR3aa: ASHLTGTSNTGELF

v_gene: TRBV18
CDR3aa: ASSPRTGVGYEQY

v_gene: TRBV5-1
CDR3aa: ASSADQGATNEKLF

v_gene: TRBV20-1
CDR3aa: SMSGYNEQF

v_gene: TRBV2
CDR3aa: ASSRDSYYTGELF

v_gene: TRBV9
CDR3aa: ASSVAVGVVYEQY

v_gene: TRBV9
CDR3aa: ASSVSLALNNEQF

v_gene: TRBV5-5
CDR3aa: ASSFIGGNTEAF

v_gene: TRBV19
CDR3aa: ASSKEASYTGELF

v_gene: TRBV9
CDR3aa: ASSVVGGRGQETQY

v_gene: TRBV13
CDR3aa: ASSFLTSGGSYNEQF

v_gene: TRBV28
CDR3aa: ASRAIAGESYEQY

v_gene: TRBV2
CDR3aa: ASGSGGLSETQY

v_gene: TRBV2
CDR3aa: ASSEYVRGYGNTIY

v_gene: TRBV5-3
CDR3aa: ARSLGYAGGPYEQF

v_gene: TRBV19
CDR3aa: ASSQGPTDNQPQH

v_gene: TRBV7-7
CDR3aa: ASSESGRANNEQF

v_gene: TRBV28
CDR3aa: ASSRQGTGGNTIY

v_gene: TRBV10-3
CDR3aa: AISSGSSSYEQY

v_gene: TRBV4-2
CDR3aa: ASSQFSASGTRPGNEQF

v_gene: TRBV11-3
CDR3aa: ASSSTSEGQF

v_gene: TRBV4-3
CDR3aa: ASSQGLASYEQY

v_gene: TRBV27
CDR3aa: ASSLSPGGVYEQY

v_gene: TRBV12-5
CDR3aa: ASGLAIGTSITYEQY

v_gene: TRBV5-1
CDR3aa: ASSLYDRQDEQF

v_gene: TRBV12-5
CDR3aa: ASGLVYDRDEKLF

v_gene: TRBV25-1
CDR3aa: ASRPGGIQFTDTQY

v_gene: TRBV5-1
CDR3aa: ASSLSGDYTSTDTQY

v_gene: TRBV28
CDR3aa: ASVEGGNEKLF

v_gene: TRBV14
CDR3aa: ASSQLGLAEAF

v_gene: TRBV6-5
CDR3aa: ASSFSGSYEQY

v_gene: TRBV27
CDR3aa: ASSFQGGSGNTIY

v_gene: TRBV2
CDR3aa: ASSDLLAGGRF

v_gene: TRBV6-5
CDR3aa: ASSYGTIPNGEQF

v_gene: TRBV7-9
CDR3aa: ASSVGLDSSYEQY

v_gene: TRBV11-2
CDR3aa: ASSLGLEETQY

v_gene: TRBV29-1
CDR3aa: SVLMGQGATYPQH

v_gene: TRBV6-1
CDR3aa: ASSGLNYGYT

v_gene: TRBV11-2
CDR3aa: ASSLDPQSPGTQY

v_gene: TRBV7-2
CDR3aa: ASSRTSGYTGELF

v_gene: TRBV2
CDR3aa: ASKLAVGDTGELF

v_gene: TRBV30
CDR3aa: AWTHSAGNTIY

v_gene: TRBV5-6
CDR3aa: ASRTPGTEYEQY